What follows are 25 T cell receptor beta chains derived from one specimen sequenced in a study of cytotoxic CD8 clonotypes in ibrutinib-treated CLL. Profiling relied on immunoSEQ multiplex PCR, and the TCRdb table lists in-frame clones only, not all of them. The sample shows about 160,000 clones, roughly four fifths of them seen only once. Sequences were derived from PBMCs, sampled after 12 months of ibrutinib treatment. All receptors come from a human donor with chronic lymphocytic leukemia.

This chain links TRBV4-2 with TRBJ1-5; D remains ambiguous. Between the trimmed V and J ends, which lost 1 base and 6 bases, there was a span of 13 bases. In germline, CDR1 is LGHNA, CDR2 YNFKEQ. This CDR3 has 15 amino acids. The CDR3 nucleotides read TGTGCCAGCAGCCAAGCTTTTACGGGTTCTCAGCCCCAGCATTTT. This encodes CASSQAFTGSQPQHF.

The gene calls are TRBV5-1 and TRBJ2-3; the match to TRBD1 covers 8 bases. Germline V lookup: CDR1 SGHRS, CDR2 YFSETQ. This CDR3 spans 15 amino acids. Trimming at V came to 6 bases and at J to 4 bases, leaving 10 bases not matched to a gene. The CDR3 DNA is TGCGCCAGCACCACCGGACAGGGTGGCGCAGATACGCAGTATTTT. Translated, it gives CASTTGQGGADTQYF.

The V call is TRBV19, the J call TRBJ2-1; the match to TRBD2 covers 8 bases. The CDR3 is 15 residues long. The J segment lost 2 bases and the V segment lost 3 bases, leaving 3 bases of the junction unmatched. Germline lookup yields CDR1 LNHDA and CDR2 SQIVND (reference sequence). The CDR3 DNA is TGTGCCAGTAGTATCCAGGGACTAGCCTACAATGAGCAGTTCTTC. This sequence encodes CASSIQGLAYNEQFF.

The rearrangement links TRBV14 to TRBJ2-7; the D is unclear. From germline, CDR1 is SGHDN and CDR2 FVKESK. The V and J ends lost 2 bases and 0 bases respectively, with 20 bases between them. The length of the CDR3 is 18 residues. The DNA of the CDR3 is TGTGCCAGCAGCCAATACGGGCGTAGCCCGTTTAGCTCCTACGAGCAGTACTTC. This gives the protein CASSQYGRSPFSSYEQYF.

The DNA of the CDR3 is TGTGCCAGCAGCGTAGGACTAGGGCTTCTTGAGCAGTTCTTC. Translation gives CASSVGLGLLEQFF. The chain recombines TRBV9 with TRBJ2-1; TRBD2 is a possible D gene (6 bases). Per germline, CDR1 SGDLS and CDR2 YYNGEE. Trimming pared 0 bases from V and 9 bases from J, leaving 13 bases between. CDR3 length: 14 residues.

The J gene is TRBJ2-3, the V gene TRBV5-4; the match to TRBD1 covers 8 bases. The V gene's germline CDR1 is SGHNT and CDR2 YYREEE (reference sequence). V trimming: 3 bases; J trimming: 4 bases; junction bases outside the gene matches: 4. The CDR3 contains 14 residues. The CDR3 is CASSSDRDADTQYF. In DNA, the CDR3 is TGTGCCAGCAGCTCGGACAGGGATGCAGATACGCAGTATTTT.

This CDR3 reads CASSILRGPNQPQHF. CDR3 bases: TGTGCCAGTAGTATCCTTAGGGGGCCGAATCAGCCCCAGCATTTT. The J gene is TRBJ1-5, the V gene TRBV19, with 7 bases fitting TRBD1. From germline, CDR1 is LNHDA and CDR2 SQIVND (reference sequence). V was clipped by 3 bases and J by 4 bases; unmatched bases: 6. The CDR3 loop spans 15 amino acids.

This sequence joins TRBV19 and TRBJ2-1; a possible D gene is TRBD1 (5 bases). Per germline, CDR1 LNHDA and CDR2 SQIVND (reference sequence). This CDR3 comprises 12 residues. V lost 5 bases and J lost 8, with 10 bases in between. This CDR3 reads CASSPSGYEQFF. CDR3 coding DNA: TGTGCCAGTAGTCCATCAGGGTATGAGCAGTTCTTC. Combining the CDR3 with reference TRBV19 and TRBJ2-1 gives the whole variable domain DGGITQSPKYLFRKEGQNVTLSCEQNLNHDAMYWYRQDPGQGLRLIYYSQIVNDFQKGDIAEGYSVSREKKESFPLTVTSAQKNPTAFYLCASSPSGYEQFFGPGTRLTVL.

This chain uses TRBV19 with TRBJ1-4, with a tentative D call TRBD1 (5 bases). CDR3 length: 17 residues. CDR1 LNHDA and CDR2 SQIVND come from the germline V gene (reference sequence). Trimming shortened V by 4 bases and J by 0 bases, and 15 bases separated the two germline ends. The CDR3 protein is CASSRGRRSATNEKLFF. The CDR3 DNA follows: TGTGCCAGTAGTAGGGGGAGGAGGAGTGCAACTAATGAAAAACTGTTTTTT.

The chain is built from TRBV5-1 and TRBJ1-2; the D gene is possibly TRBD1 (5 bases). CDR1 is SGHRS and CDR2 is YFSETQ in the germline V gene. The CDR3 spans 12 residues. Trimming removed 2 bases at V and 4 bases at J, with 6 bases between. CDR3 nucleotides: TGCGCCAGCAGCTTAGACAGCTATGGCTACACCTTC. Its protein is CASSLDSYGYTF.

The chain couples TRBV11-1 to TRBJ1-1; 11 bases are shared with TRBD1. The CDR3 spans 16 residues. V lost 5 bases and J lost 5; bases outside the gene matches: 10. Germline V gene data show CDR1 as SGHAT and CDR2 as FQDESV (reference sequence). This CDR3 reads CASSVELRDRGTEAFF. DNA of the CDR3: TGTGCCAGCAGCGTAGAACTCCGGGACAGGGGGACTGAAGCTTTCTTT.

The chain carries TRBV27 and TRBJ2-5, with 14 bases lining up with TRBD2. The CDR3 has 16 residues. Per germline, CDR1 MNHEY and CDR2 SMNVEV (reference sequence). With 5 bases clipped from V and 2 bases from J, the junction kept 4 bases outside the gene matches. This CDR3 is CASSPRLAGGQETQYF. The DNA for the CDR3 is TGTGCCAGCAGTCCACGACTAGCGGGAGGGCAAGAGACCCAGTACTTC.

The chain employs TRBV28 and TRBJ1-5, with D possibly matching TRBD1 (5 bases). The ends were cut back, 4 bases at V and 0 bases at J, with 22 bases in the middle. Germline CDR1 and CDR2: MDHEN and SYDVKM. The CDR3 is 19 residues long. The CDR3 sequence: CASSSLWGGRDDSNQPQHF. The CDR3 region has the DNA TGTGCCAGCAGTTCTTTGTGGGGCGGGCGGGACGATAGCAATCAGCCCCAGCATTTT.

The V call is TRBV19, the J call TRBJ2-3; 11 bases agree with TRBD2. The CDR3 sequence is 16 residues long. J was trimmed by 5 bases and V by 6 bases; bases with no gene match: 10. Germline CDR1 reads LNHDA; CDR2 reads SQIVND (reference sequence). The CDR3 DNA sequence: TGTGCCAGTAGCGAAAGACTAGCGGGGTTCGGAGATACGCAGTATTTT. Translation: CASSERLAGFGDTQYF.

The CDR3 here is CASGLVPGSTYEQYF. In DNA, the CDR3 is TGTGCTAGTGGTTTGGTACCCGGGTCTACCTACGAGCAGTACTTC. This chain uses TRBV12-5 with TRBJ2-7; D gene uncertain. Germline V gene lookup returns CDR1 LGHNT and CDR2 FRNRAP. The ends were cut back, 0 bases at V and 2 bases at J, with 11 bases in the middle. The CDR3 contains 15 residues.

CDR3 region: CASSTTQYGYTF. CDR3 nucleotides: TGTGCCAGCAGTACAACTCAGTATGGCTACACCTTC. The chain carries TRBV28 and TRBJ1-2; D is unresolved. The CDR3 length is 12 residues. The V end lost 5 bases, the J end lost 5 bases, and 9 bases lay between the germline ends. The germline V gene has CDR1 MDHEN and CDR2 SYDVKM.

The chain's CDR3 is CASSEAGGQETQYF. In nucleotides, the CDR3 is TGTGCCAGCAGTGAAGCGGGGGGCCAAGAGACCCAGTACTTC. V is TRBV6-4 and J is TRBJ2-5, with 9 bases matching TRBD2. Germline CDR1 and CDR2: MRHNA and SNTAGT. The CDR3 consists of 14 residues. With 3 bases clipped from V and 1 base from J, the junction kept 0 bases outside the gene matches.

CDR3 region: CATWGPDSPSNYGYTF. For the CDR3, the DNA is TGTGCCACCTGGGGACCGGACAGCCCTTCTAACTATGGCTACACCTTC. The rearrangement links TRBV19 to TRBJ1-2; D is perhaps TRBD1 (6 bases). Germline-derived CDR1 and CDR2 are LNHDA and SQIVND (reference sequence). The CDR3 runs to 16 residues. The V gene lost 10 bases and the J gene lost 0 bases, with 21 bases spanning the gap.

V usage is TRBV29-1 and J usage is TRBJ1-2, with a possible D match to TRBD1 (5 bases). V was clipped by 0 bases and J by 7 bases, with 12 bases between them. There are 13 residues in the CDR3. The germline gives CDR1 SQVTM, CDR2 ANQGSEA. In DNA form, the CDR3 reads TGCAGCGTTGAAGATCAGGGAAGACCTGGCTACACCTTC. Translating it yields CSVEDQGRPGYTF.

Here the CDR3 DNA reads TGTGCCACCAGCAGAGACACAGGGTCCGTGTATTTT. Translated, it gives CATSRDTGSVYF. This rearrangement joins TRBV15 to TRBJ2-3; D perhaps matches TRBD1 (6 bases). Germline loops: CDR1 LNHNV, CDR2 YYDKDF (reference sequence). The CDR3 has 12 residues. V was cut by 0 bases and J by 14 bases, with 12 bases left in between.

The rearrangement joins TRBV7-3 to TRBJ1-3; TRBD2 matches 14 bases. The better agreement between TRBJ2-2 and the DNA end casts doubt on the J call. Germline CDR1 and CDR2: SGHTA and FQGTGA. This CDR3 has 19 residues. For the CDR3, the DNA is TGTGCCAGCAGCACTGGACTAGCGGGGGGCCCCAGGGACACCGGGGAGCTGTTTTTT. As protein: CASSTGLAGGPRDTGELFF.

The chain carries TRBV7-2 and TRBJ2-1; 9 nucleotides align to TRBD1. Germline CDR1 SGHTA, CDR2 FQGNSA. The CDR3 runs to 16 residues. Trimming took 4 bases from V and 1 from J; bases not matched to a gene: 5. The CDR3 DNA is TGTGCCAGCAGCTATTCCGGGACAGGGTCCTACAATGAGCAGTTCTTC. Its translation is CASSYSGTGSYNEQFF.

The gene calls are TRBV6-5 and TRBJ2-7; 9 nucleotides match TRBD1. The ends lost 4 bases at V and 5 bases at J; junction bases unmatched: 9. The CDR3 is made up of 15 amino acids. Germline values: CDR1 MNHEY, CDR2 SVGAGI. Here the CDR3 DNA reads TGTGCCAGCAGTTCCATCGGACAGGGGAAAGACGAGCAGTACTTC. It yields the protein CASSSIGQGKDEQYF.

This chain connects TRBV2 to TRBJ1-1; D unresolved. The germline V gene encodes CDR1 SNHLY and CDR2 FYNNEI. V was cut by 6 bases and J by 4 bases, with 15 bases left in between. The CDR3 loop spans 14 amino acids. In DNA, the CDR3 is TGTGCCAGCAGGGTGACAAACGAGGCCACTGAAGCTTTCTTT. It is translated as CASRVTNEATEAFF.

CDR3 sequence reads: CASRLAVKKGYGYTF. The CDR3 DNA is TGTGCAAGTCGCTTAGCAGTTAAAAAGGGGTATGGCTACACCTTC. The J gene is TRBJ1-2, the V gene TRBV12-2; TRBD1, as called in the table, went unchecked against the DNA. TRBV12-2 corresponds to a pseudogene. This CDR3 contains 15 residues.